The 29 T cell receptor beta chains reported below all come from one sample, sequenced in a study of cytomegalovirus exposure and HLA in healthy donors. PCR used 60 Vbeta primers and 13 Jbeta primers. Repertoires were generated with immunoSEQ multiplex PCR, while TCRdb's copy carries only in-frame clones and drops some. The sample yields approximately 150,000 clones, 70% to 85% seen once. Sequencing input: PBMCs. Every receptor here comes from a woman aged 30 to 39 in good health and CMV-seronegative.

The genes are TRBV11-3 and TRBJ2-2, with TRBD1 identical over 7 bases. CDR1 is SGHNT, CDR2 YENEEA, per germline. The CDR3 sequence is 19 residues long. V shed 5 bases, J shed 2 bases, and the junction held 17 bases outside the gene matches. CDR3 loop: CASSHNRQGSRPNTGELFF. DNA for the CDR3: TGTGCCAGCAGCCATAACCGACAGGGCTCGAGGCCTAACACCGGGGAGCTGTTTTTT.

V is TRBV29-1 and J is TRBJ1-1; D is perhaps TRBD1 (6 bases). Deletions cut 7 bases from V and 6 bases from J, with 15 bases between. The CDR3 is made up of 12 amino acids. Germline assignment: CDR1 SQVTM and CDR2 ANQGSEA. CDR3 protein: CSAEGESPEAFF. CDR3 sequence (DNA): TGCAGCGCCGAGGGGGAGTCCCCTGAAGCTTTCTTT.

This chain uses TRBV9 with TRBJ1-2; D gene ambiguous. The CDR3 extends over 15 amino acids. Germline V gene sequence: CDR1 SGDLS, CDR2 YYNGEE. V was trimmed by 1 base and J by 2 bases, leaving 12 bases between them. Here the CDR3 reads CASSVFGDTNYGYTF. The CDR3 coding sequence is TGTGCCAGCAGCGTATTCGGGGATACGAACTATGGCTACACCTTC.

The gene calls are TRBV9 and TRBJ2-1, with 10 bases fitting TRBD2. The CDR3 has 16 residues. V shed 2 bases and J 4 bases; nucleotides not matched to a gene: 6. Germline CDR1 and CDR2: SGDLS and YYNGEE. The CDR3 region is CASSVEGLAMYNEQFF. The CDR3 coding sequence is TGTGCCAGCAGCGTCGAGGGACTAGCGATGTACAATGAGCAGTTCTTC. Together with reference TRBV9 and TRBJ2-1, the CDR3 gives the full variable domain: DSGVTQTPKHLITATGQRVTLRCSPRSGDLSVYWYQQSLDQGLQFLIQYYNGEERAKGNILERFSAQQFPDLHSELNLSSLELGDSALYFCASSVEGLAMYNEQFFGPGTRLTVL.

The chain has TRBV9 and TRBJ2-5; D is unclear. Trimming left V 4 bases short and J 3 bases short, with 10 bases between. Germline V gene lookup returns CDR1 SGDLS and CDR2 YYNGEE. The CDR3 totals 13 residues. The CDR3 loop reads CASSPTSKETQYF. CDR3 nucleotides: TGTGCCAGCAGCCCAACTTCGAAAGAGACCCAGTACTTC.

A remark on this clone: Germline is not matched at one junction end, which may reflect a read error. The gene calls are TRBV7-9 and TRBJ2-7; tentatively, D is TRBD1 (5 bases). Germline V CDR1 and CDR2: SEHNR, FQNEAQ (reference sequence). This CDR3 is 15 amino acids long. CDR3 amino acids: CSSSFGHMLSYEQYF. The CDR3 nucleotides are TGTTCCAGCAGCTTCGGACATATGCTCTCCTACGAGCAGTACTTC.

The rearrangement links TRBV7-6 to TRBJ2-7; 8 bases agree with TRBD1. The CDR3 is made up of 14 amino acids. The germline CDR1 and CDR2 sequences are SGHVS and FNYEAQ. The V gene end was trimmed by 4 bases and the J gene end by 4 bases; junction bases not matched to a gene: 6. CDR3 in DNA: TGTGCCAGCAGCTCCGGGACAGGAAGTTACGAGCAGTACTTC. Amino acids: CASSSGTGSYEQYF.

This clone was picked up a small number of times. The chain is built from TRBV19 and TRBJ1-1, with 7 nucleotides matching TRBD1. Germline V CDR1 and CDR2: LNHDA, SQIVND (reference sequence). The length of the CDR3 is 12 residues. V was clipped by 5 bases and J by 8 bases; unmatched bases: 5. As DNA, the CDR3 is TGTGCCAGTAGTGTATTACAGGGGGAAGCTTTCTTT. Translating it yields CASSVLQGEAFF.

This rearrangement joins TRBV5-8 to TRBJ1-1; D possibly corresponds to TRBD1 (5 bases). The CDR3 extends over 14 amino acids. V lost 4 bases to trimming and J lost 4 bases, with 14 bases between them. CDR1 SGHTS and CDR2 YDEGEE come from the germline V gene. CDR3 DNA: TGTGCCAGCAGCGGGGGGGGGTTGGGCACTGAAGCTTTCTTT. Translated, it gives CASSGGGLGTEAFF.

In this sample, this clone turned up a few times. This chain joins TRBV2 and TRBJ2-7; maybe TRBD2 (5 bases). The CDR3 covers 13 residues. Trimming took off 4 bases at V and 3 bases at J, with 10 bases between the two ends. Germline V CDR1 and CDR2: SNHLY, FYNNEI. The CDR3 reads CASSGGGLYEQYF. The CDR3 bases are TGTGCCAGCAGTGGTGGCGGACTCTACGAGCAGTACTTC.

V usage is TRBV9 and J usage is TRBJ2-1, with TRBD2 matching over 8 bases. The germline CDR1 and CDR2 sequences are SGDLS and YYNGEE. The CDR3 runs to 17 residues. J lost 10 bases, V lost 2 bases, and 17 bases had no gene match. The CDR3 bases are TGTGCCAGCAGCGTCGACCACGCCGGGACTAGTGTCCAGGAGCAGTTCTTC. Protein sequence: CASSVDHAGTSVQEQFF. The whole variable domain, remainder taken from reference TRBV9 and TRBJ2-1, is DSGVTQTPKHLITATGQRVTLRCSPRSGDLSVYWYQQSLDQGLQFLIQYYNGEERAKGNILERFSAQQFPDLHSELNLSSLELGDSALYFCASSVDHAGTSVQEQFFGPGTRLTVL.

The rearrangement uses TRBV27 and TRBJ2-2; 9 nucleotides line up with TRBD1. Looked up from germline, CDR1 is MNHEY and CDR2 is SMNVEV (reference sequence). J lost 6 bases, V lost 8 bases, and 4 bases had no gene match. The length of the CDR3 is 13 residues. As DNA, the CDR3 is TGTGCCAGCGGACAGGGGTGGGCCGGGGAGCTGTTTTTT. It translates to CASGQGWAGELFF.

The chain combines TRBV9 with TRBJ1-1; possible D gene TRBD1, 6 bases. Trimming left V 6 bases short and J 1 base short, with 13 bases between. The CDR3 is made up of 14 amino acids. Germline V CDR1 and CDR2: SGDLS, YYNGEE. The CDR3 loop reads CASTPLQGNTEAFF. The DNA of the CDR3 is TGTGCCAGCACCCCGTTACAGGGGAACACTGAAGCTTTCTTT.

The chain is built from TRBV7-9 and TRBJ1-1; D may be TRBD1 (5 bases). The CDR3 is 15 residues long. Germline CDR1 SEHNR, CDR2 FQNEAQ (reference sequence). Trimming took 4 bases from V and 0 from J, leaving 12 bases between them. The CDR3 spells CASSSSGAVNTEAFF. CDR3 in DNA: TGTGCCAGCAGCTCCAGCGGGGCGGTGAACACTGAAGCTTTCTTT.

The rearrangement joins TRBV4-1 to TRBJ2-7, with 8 bases matching TRBD2. The CDR3 covers 13 residues. V shed 4 bases, J shed 10 bases, and the junction held 9 bases outside the gene matches. Germline-derived CDR1 and CDR2 are MGHRA and YSYEKL. The CDR3 DNA reads TGCGCCAGCAGCCTCCGGACTAGCAGAAACCAGTACTTC. Residues: CASSLRTSRNQYF.

The chain recombines TRBV6-5 with TRBJ2-5, with a weak D call TRBD1 (5 bases). TRBJ2-7 matches the DNA end more closely, so the J call is doubtful. The CDR3 has 15 residues. Per the germline V gene, CDR1 is MNHEY and CDR2 is SVGAGI. CDR3 in amino acids: CASSYGQFSSYEQYF. CDR3 bases: TGTGCCAGCAGTTACGGACAATTTAGCTCCTACGAGCAGTACTTC.

The chain is built from TRBV7-2 and TRBJ2-5; the match to TRBD1 covers 7 bases. Germline-derived CDR1 and CDR2 are SGHTA and FQGNSA. The J segment lost 5 bases and the V segment lost 5 bases, leaving 5 bases of the junction unmatched. The CDR3 is 13 residues long. CDR3 sequence: CASSPGTAETQYF. CDR3 nucleotide sequence: TGTGCCAGCAGCCCCGGGACAGCGGAGACCCAGTACTTC.

The gene calls are TRBV6-5 and TRBJ2-5, with D maybe TRBD2 (7 bases). Trimming took off 0 bases at V and 5 bases at J, with 13 bases between the two ends. The CDR3 runs to 15 residues. Looked up from germline, CDR1 is MNHEY and CDR2 is SVGAGI. CDR3 protein: CASSYSGGGRETQYF. The CDR3, as DNA: TGTGCCAGCAGTTACTCGGGCGGGGGCCGGGAGACCCAGTACTTC.

This chain uses TRBV4-3 with TRBJ2-7; 7 positions match TRBD2. CDR1 is LGHNA and CDR2 is YSLEER in the germline V gene. Germline trimming cut 0 bases from V and 2 bases from J; bases unmatched to any gene: 7. The CDR3 sequence is 16 residues long. CDR3 loop: CASSQDLRGGTYEQYF. In DNA, the CDR3 is TGCGCCAGCAGCCAAGATTTGCGGGGAGGGACCTACGAGCAGTACTTC.

The rearrangement links TRBV5-1 to TRBJ2-6; TRBD2 matches at 10 bases. This CDR3 comprises 17 residues. Germline CDR1 and CDR2: SGHRS and YFSETQ. V trimming: 1 base; J trimming: 2 bases; junction bases outside the gene matches: 3. The CDR3 region has the DNA TGCGCCAGCAGCTTGACCCTAGCGGGAGCTGGGGCCAACGTCCTGACTTTC. Protein sequence: CASSLTLAGAGANVLTF.

V is TRBV19 and J is TRBJ1-1; tentatively, D is TRBD1 (6 bases). CDR1 is LNHDA, CDR2 SQIVND, per germline (reference sequence). Trimming took off 5 bases at V and 1 base at J, with 14 bases between the two ends. The CDR3 contains 15 residues. As DNA, the CDR3 is TGTGCCAGTAGTTCGCCGGGACACGCGAACACTGAAGCTTTCTTT. This sequence encodes CASSSPGHANTEAFF.

The chain is built from TRBV30 and TRBJ1-1, with a possible D match to TRBD1 (6 bases). The CDR3 spans 13 residues. Trimming pared 5 bases from V and 5 bases from J, leaving 15 bases between. Germline V gene data show CDR1 as GTSNPN and CDR2 as SVGIG (reference sequence). CDR3 DNA sequence: TGTGCCTGGCGGCTTAACAGGGATACTGAAGCTTTCTTT. Translated, it gives CAWRLNRDTEAFF.

The rearrangement uses TRBV5-6 and TRBJ1-1; 7 bases are a match to TRBD1. Germline assignment: CDR1 SGHDT and CDR2 YYEEEE. CDR3 length: 14 amino acids. V shed 4 bases, J shed 1 base, and the junction held 4 bases outside the gene matches. This chain's CDR3 is CASSLWTGNTEAFF. In DNA, the CDR3 is TGTGCCAGCAGCCTGTGGACAGGGAACACTGAAGCTTTCTTT.

V gene TRBV29-1 combines with J gene TRBJ1-2; D not certain. Germline CDR1 reads SQVTM; CDR2 reads ANQGSEA. V was cut by 7 bases and J by 3 bases, with 15 bases left in between. The CDR3 consists of 13 residues. The CDR3 spells CSAHTTGYYGYTF. The CDR3 coding sequence is TGCAGCGCCCATACGACGGGGTACTATGGCTACACCTTC.

This chain joins TRBV10-3 and TRBJ2-3; 7 nucleotides line up with TRBD1. V dropped 0 bases and J dropped 7; count of bases not matched to a gene: 4. Germline assignment: CDR1 ENHRY and CDR2 SYGVKD. This CDR3 is 14 amino acids long. CDR3 in amino acids: CAISESKGQHTQYF. The CDR3, as DNA: TGTGCCATCAGTGAGTCGAAGGGACAGCATACGCAGTATTTT.

V gene TRBV4-3 combines with J gene TRBJ1-1; TRBD1 agrees at 8 bases. The CDR3 has 13 amino acids. Per germline, CDR1 LGHNA and CDR2 YSLEER. The V gene end was trimmed by 3 bases and the J gene end by 4 bases; junction bases not matched to a gene: 1. In nucleotides, the CDR3 is TGCGCCAGCAGCCACAGGGGGCCCACTGAAGCTTTCTTT. Translating it yields CASSHRGPTEAFF.

The CDR3 reads CASSVEEGVNIQYF. CDR3 DNA: TGTGCCAGCAGTGTAGAGGAGGGTGTGAACATTCAGTACTTC. The V call is TRBV6-1, the J call TRBJ2-4; D perhaps matches TRBD2 (6 bases). The CDR3 spans 14 residues. Trimming took 4 bases from V and 7 from J, leaving 14 bases between them. From germline, CDR1 is MNHNS and CDR2 SASEGT.

This clone was seen once. The rearrangement links TRBV14 to TRBJ1-5; a weak D match, TRBD1 (6 bases). Germline V gives CDR1 SGHDN, CDR2 FVKESK. The CDR3 spans 17 residues. Trimming pared 4 bases from V and 0 bases from J, leaving 16 bases between. CDR3 in DNA: TGTGCCAGCAGCCGAAGGCTCTGGGGGCGTAGCAATCAGCCCCAGCATTTT. The encoded protein is CASSRRLWGRSNQPQHF.

The chain has TRBV28 and TRBJ1-2, with a tentative D call TRBD1 (6 bases). This CDR3 contains 14 residues. Trimming left V 3 bases short and J 3 bases short, with 11 bases between. The germline V gene encodes CDR1 MDHEN and CDR2 SYDVKM. In DNA form, the CDR3 reads TGTGCCAGCAGTTTTGTGGGGGGGCACTATGGCTACACCTTC. Translated: CASSFVGGHYGYTF.